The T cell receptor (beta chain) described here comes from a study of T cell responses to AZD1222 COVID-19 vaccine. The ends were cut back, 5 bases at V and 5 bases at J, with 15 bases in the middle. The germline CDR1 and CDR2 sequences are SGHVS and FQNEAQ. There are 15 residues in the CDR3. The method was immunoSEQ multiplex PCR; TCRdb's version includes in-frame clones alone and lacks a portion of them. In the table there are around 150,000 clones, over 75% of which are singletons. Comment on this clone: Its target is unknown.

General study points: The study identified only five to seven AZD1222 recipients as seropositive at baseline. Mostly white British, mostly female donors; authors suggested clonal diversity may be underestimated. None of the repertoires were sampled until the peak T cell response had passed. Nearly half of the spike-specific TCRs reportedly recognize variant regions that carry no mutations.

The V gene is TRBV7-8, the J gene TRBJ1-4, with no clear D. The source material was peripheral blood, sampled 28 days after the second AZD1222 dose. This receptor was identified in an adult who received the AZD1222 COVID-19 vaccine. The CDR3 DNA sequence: TGTGCCAGCAGCAGAACACGGCAGAGGAATGAAAAACTGTTTTTT. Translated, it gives CASSRTRQRNEKLFF.